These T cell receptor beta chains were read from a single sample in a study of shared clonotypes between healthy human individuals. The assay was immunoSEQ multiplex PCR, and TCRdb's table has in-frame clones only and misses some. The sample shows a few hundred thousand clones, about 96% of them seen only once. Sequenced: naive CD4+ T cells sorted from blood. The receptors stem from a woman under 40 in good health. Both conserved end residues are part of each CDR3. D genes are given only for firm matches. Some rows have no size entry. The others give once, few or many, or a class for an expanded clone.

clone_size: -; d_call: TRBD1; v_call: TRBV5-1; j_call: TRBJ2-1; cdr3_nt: TGCGCCAGCAGGTACCGGGACAGGGGGTTGGATGAGCAGTTCTTC; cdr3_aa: CASRYRDRGLDEQFF
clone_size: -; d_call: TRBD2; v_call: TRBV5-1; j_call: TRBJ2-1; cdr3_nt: TGCGCCAGCGGTAGCGGGAGGGCCAATGAGCAGTTCTTC; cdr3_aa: CASGSGRANEQFF
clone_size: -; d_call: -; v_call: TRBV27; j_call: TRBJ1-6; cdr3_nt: TGTGCCAGCAGTGCCCGACAAGCACCTAATTCACCCCTCCACTTT; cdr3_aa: CASSARQAPNSPLHF
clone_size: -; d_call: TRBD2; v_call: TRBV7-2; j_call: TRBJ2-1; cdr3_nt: TGTGCCAGCAGCTTAGAGACAGGTCTAGCGGGTAAAAATGAGCAGTTCTTC; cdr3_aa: CASSLETGLAGKNEQFF
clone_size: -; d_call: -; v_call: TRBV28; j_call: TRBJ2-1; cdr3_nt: TGTGCCAGCAGTTTGTCAAGACCGACTGAGCAGTTCTTC; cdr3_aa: CASSLSRPTEQFF
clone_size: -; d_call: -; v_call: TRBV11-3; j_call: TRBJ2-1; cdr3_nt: TGTGCCAGCAGATTAAAGGGCCGGAGGGACAATGAGCAGTTCTTC; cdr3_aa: CASRLKGRRDNEQFF
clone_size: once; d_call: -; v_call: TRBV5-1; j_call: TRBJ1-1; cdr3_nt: TGCGCCAGCAGCTTGGGGACGGAGAACACTGAAGCTTTCTTT; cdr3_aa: CASSLGTENTEAFF
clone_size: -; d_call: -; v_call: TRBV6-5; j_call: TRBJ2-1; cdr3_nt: TGTGCCAGCAGCCGAACCAGGGGCGCGGACGATGAGCAGTTCTTC; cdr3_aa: CASSRTRGADDEQFF
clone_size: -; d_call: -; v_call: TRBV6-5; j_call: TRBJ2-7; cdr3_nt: TGTGCCAGCAGTTGGGCCCGGGACGCGGGGTCTCGCGAGCAGTACTTC; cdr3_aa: CASSWARDAGSREQYF
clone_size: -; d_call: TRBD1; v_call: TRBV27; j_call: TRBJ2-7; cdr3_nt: TGTGCCAGCTGGGGACAGGGAGGGATTTACGAGCAGTACTTC; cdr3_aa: CASWGQGGIYEQYF
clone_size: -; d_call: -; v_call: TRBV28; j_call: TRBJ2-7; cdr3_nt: TGTGCCAGCAGTCCACATTACGAGCAGTACTTC; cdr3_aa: CASSPHYEQYF